These 12 T cell receptor beta chains were all obtained from the same sample, sequenced in a study of Tregs in tolerant kidney transplant recipients. Sequencing used immunoSEQ multiplex PCR; TCRdb keeps in-frame clones, though not all of them. The repertoire has some 90,000 clones, roughly 92% of them found once; the top ten carry roughly 5%. The sample taken for sequencing was CD8+ T cells from blood. These receptors were collected from a human donor in good health.

The chain carries TRBV6-1 and TRBJ2-3; 10 bases line up with TRBD2. CDR3 length equals 15 residues. Losses at the gene ends were 11 bases for V and 0 bases for J; bases not matched to a gene: 8. Germline V gene lookup returns CDR1 MNHNS and CDR2 SASEGT. CDR3 bases: TGTGCCGTCCCACTAGCGGGGCCTAGCACAGATACGCAGTATTTT. Protein product: CAVPLAGPSTDTQYF.

This clone came up once. J is TRBJ2-3 and V is TRBV5-4; 7 bases agree with TRBD2. Germline values: CDR1 SGHNT, CDR2 YYREEE (reference sequence). The length of the CDR3 is 14 residues. V was clipped by 4 bases and J by 5 bases; unmatched bases: 7. The CDR3 region is CASSLTSVGDTQYF. The CDR3 DNA is TGTGCCAGCAGCCTAACTAGCGTTGGAGATACGCAGTATTTT.

The chain is built from TRBV11-2 and TRBJ1-1; D not resolved. CDR3 size: 13 residues. Germline V CDR1 and CDR2: SGHAT, FQNNGV. Trimming removed 7 bases at V and 3 bases at J, with 12 bases between. In DNA, the CDR3 is TGTGCCAGCACCACGTGGGAGGACACTGAAGCTTTCTTT. Protein product: CASTTWEDTEAFF.

The V and J genes are TRBV9 and TRBJ2-3; 12 bases line up with TRBD2. After removal of 0 bases from V and 5 bases from J, the junction contained 4 bases not matched to a gene. The CDR3 consists of 16 residues. CDR1 and CDR2 (germline): SGDLS, YYNGEE. CDR3: CASSVVATSGGDTQYF. The CDR3 DNA sequence: TGTGCCAGCAGCGTAGTCGCGACTAGCGGGGGAGATACGCAGTATTTT.

The V call is TRBV30, the J call TRBJ1-2; D possibly corresponds to TRBD1 (6 bases). This CDR3 spans 17 amino acids. The V end lost 2 bases, the J end lost 8 bases, and 27 bases lay between the germline ends. CDR1 and CDR2 from the germline V gene are GTSNPN and SVGIG (reference sequence). CDR3: CAWSRIPGDGLREGYTF. CDR3 bases: TGTGCCTGGAGTAGGATACCAGGGGACGGGTTGCGAGAGGGCTACACCTTC.

The rearrangement joins TRBV12-5 to TRBJ2-7; no firm D call. This CDR3 spans 13 amino acids. CDR1 and CDR2 from the germline V gene are LGHNT and FRNRAP. With 6 bases removed from V and 2 bases from J, the gap between germline ends came to 11 bases. The CDR3 reads CASGGPWTYEQYF. CDR3 DNA: TGTGCTAGTGGCGGGCCGTGGACCTACGAGCAGTACTTC.

The V call is TRBV12-5, the J call TRBJ2-7; the match to TRBD1 covers 12 bases. The CDR3 is 19 amino acids. V gave up 1 base and J gave up 4 bases; unmatched junction bases: 14. Per germline, CDR1 LGHNT and CDR2 FRNRAP. The CDR3 reads CASGLAKKSGTGGKYEQYF. CDR3 DNA: TGTGCTAGTGGTTTGGCTAAAAAGTCCGGGACAGGGGGCAAGTACGAGCAGTACTTC.

V gene TRBV6-1 combines with J gene TRBJ2-7, with a possible D match to TRBD1 (5 bases). Trimming pared 5 bases from V and 11 bases from J, leaving 19 bases between. From germline, CDR1 is MNHNS and CDR2 SASEGT. The CDR3 length is 13 residues. The chain's CDR3 is CASSPDSELEEYF. The CDR3 region has the DNA TGTGCCAGCAGTCCTGACAGCGAGCTAGAGGAGTACTTC.

This clone appeared once. The chain combines TRBV4-2 with TRBJ1-1, with D unresolved. The germline V gene has CDR1 LGHNA and CDR2 YNFKEQ. Trimming took 1 base from V and 2 from J, leaving 8 bases between them. The CDR3 runs to 14 residues. The CDR3 nucleotides are TGTGCCAGCAGCCAAGTAGCGGGTAACACTGAAGCTTTCTTT. This sequence encodes CASSQVAGNTEAFF.

This chain joins TRBV14 and TRBJ2-5; 12 nucleotides align to TRBD2. From germline, CDR1 is SGHDN and CDR2 FVKESK. This CDR3 has 17 residues. Trimming removed 0 bases from V and 4 bases from J; junction bases left unmatched: 6. CDR3 residues: CASSQDLAGGPRETQYF. CDR3 nucleotides: TGTGCCAGCAGCCAAGATCTAGCGGGGGGGCCTCGAGAGACCCAGTACTTC.

V and J are TRBV6-5 and TRBJ2-7; the D gene could be TRBD1 or TRBD2 (5 bases each). V was clipped by 0 bases and J by 5 bases, with 14 bases between them. CDR3 length: 15 amino acids. CDR1 and CDR2 from the germline V gene are MNHEY and SVGAGI. DNA of the CDR3: TGTGCCAGCAGTTACTCTCCAGGGACCCTCAACGAGCAGTACTTC. This sequence encodes CASSYSPGTLNEQYF.

The rearrangement uses TRBV5-6 and TRBJ2-7, with no clear D. Germline values: CDR1 SGHDT, CDR2 YYEEEE. The V end lost 5 bases, the J end lost 3 bases, and 18 bases lay between the germline ends. The CDR3 has 15 residues. CDR3 DNA: TGTGCCAGCAGTCTCCTCAGGTTGAAACACTACGAGCAGTACTTC. Translation: CASSLLRLKHYEQYF.